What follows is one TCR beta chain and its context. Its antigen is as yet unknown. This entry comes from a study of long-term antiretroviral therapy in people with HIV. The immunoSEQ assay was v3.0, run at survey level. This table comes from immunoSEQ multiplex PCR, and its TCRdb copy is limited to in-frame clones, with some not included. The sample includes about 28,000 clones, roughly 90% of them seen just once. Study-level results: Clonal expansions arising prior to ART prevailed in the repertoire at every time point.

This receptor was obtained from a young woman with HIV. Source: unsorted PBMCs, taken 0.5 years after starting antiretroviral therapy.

The CDR3: CASSPWTGEQETQYF. Here the CDR3 DNA reads TGTGCCAGCAGTCCCTGGACGGGCGAACAAGAGACCCAGTACTTC. The chain recombines TRBV27 with TRBJ2-5, with unresolved D. This CDR3 is 15 amino acids long. Trimming removed 5 bases from V and 2 bases from J, with 15 bases in between. Germline values: CDR1 MNHEY, CDR2 SMNVEV (reference sequence).